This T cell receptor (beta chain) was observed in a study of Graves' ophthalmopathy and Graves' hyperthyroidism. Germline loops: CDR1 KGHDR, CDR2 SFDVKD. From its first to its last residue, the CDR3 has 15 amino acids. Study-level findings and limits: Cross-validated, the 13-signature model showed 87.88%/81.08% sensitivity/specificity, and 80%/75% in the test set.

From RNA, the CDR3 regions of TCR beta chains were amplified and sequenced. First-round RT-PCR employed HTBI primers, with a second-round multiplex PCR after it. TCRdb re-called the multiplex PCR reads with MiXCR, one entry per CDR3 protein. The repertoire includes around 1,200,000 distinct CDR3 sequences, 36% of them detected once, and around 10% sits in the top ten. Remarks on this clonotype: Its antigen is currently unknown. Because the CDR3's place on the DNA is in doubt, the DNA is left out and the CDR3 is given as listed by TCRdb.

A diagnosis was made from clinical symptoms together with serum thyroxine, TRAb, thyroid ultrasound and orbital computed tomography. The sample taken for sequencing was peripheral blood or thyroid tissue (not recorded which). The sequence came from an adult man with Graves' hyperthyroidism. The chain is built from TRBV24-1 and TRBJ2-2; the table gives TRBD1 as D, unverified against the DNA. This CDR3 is CATSDSRQGAGSCFF.